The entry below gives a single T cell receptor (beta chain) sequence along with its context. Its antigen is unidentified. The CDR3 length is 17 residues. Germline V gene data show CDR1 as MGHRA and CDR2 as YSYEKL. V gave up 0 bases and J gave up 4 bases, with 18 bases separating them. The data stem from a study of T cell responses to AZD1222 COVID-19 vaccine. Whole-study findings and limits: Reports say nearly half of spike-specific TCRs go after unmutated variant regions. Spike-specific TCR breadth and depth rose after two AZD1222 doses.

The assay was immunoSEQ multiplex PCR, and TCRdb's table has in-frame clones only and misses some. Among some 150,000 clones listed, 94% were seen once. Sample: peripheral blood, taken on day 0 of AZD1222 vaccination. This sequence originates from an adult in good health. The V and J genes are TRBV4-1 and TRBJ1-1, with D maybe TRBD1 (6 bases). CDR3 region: CASSQDPAGAGITEAFF. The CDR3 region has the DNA TGCGCCAGCAGCCAAGATCCGGCAGGGGCAGGTATCACTGAAGCTTTCTTT.